The sequence of this T cell receptor (beta chain) was determined in a study of CD8+ T cells in alopecia areata. This CDR3 has 14 amino acids. The V gene lost 4 bases and the J gene lost 2 bases, with 11 bases spanning the gap. The V gene's germline CDR1 is SQVTM and CDR2 ANQGSEA. RNA, once extracted, was reverse transcribed into cDNA for use as the sequencing template. Generated by immunoSEQ multiplex PCR, the TCRdb table keeps only in-frame clones and is missing some. In the table there are 150,000 or so clones, 45% to 60% of which are singletons. The chain combines TRBV29-1 with TRBJ2-2; D perhaps matches TRBD2 (5 bases). This sequence originates from a human donor with alopecia areata. Sequenced sample: CD4+ T cells sorted from blood. The CDR3 coding sequence is TGCAGCGTTGTTAAGGCGGGTAACACCGGGGAGCTGTTTTTT. Its translation: CSVVKAGNTGELFF.